What follows are 21 T cell receptor beta chains derived from one specimen sequenced in a study of blood T cell repertoires in COVID-19. TCRdb keeps only in-frame clones here, not all; method: immunoSEQ multiplex PCR. The table records fewer than 90,000 clones, about 80% of them present only once. Sequencing input: peripheral blood. These receptors were taken from a woman older than 75 with acute or convalescent COVID-19.

This chain connects TRBV12-3 or TRBV12-4 to TRBJ1-2; D remains ambiguous. The germline V and J ends were trimmed by 0 bases and 6 bases, with 8 bases remaining between them. The CDR3 runs 13 residues. CDR3 protein: CASSLAYNDGYTF. As DNA, the CDR3 is TGTGCCAGCAGTTTAGCTTACAATGATGGCTACACCTTC.

In its sample, this clone was seen a few times. This rearrangement joins TRBV19 to TRBJ1-2; D uncertain. This CDR3 region has 15 residues. The V and J ends lost 7 bases and 7 bases respectively, with 22 bases between them. CDR1 and CDR2 (germline): LNHDA, SQIVND (reference sequence). CDR3 sequence (DNA): TGTGCCAGTATCGGGGTCCAAGAACCCCGGGGTGGCTACACCTTC. The encoded protein is CASIGVQEPRGGYTF.

The V gene is TRBV5-6, the J gene TRBJ1-1, with D unclear. The CDR3 is 16 amino acids. Trimming left V 6 bases short and J 6 bases short, with 24 bases between. Per the germline V gene, CDR1 is SGHDT and CDR2 is YYEEEE. CDR3 nucleotide sequence: TGTGCCAGCAACTTACCTACGAACCACCGGGAACCTGAAGCTTTCTTT. Its translation: CASNLPTNHREPEAFF.

The chain recombines TRBV3-1 (or the pseudogene TRBV3-2) with TRBJ2-3; no firm D call. The CDR3 loop spans 12 amino acids. Germline CDR1 reads LGHDT; CDR2 reads YNNKEL (reference sequence). Trimming shortened V by 4 bases and J by 1 base, and 3 bases separated the two germline ends. Here the CDR3 reads CASSRGTDTQYF. The CDR3 bases are TGTGCCAGCAGCCGAGGCACAGATACGCAGTATTTT.

This chain connects TRBV15 to TRBJ2-7; TRBD1 is a possible D gene (6 bases). Trimming pared 3 bases from V and 3 bases from J, leaving 12 bases between. Germline assignment: CDR1 LNHNV and CDR2 YYDKDF (reference sequence). The CDR3 length is 14 residues. CDR3 sequence reads: CATSRPGQFYEQYF. The CDR3 coding sequence is TGTGCCACCAGCAGGCCGGGACAATTCTACGAGCAGTACTTC.

V and J are TRBV5-5 and TRBJ1-2, with D perhaps matching TRBD1 (6 bases). In germline, CDR1 is SGHKS, CDR2 YYEKEE (reference sequence). The CDR3 covers 16 residues. Trimming removed 2 bases from V and 0 bases from J, with 14 bases in between. The CDR3 protein is CASSFGQPRSNYGYTF. The CDR3 DNA is TGTGCCAGCAGCTTCGGACAGCCCCGTTCTAACTATGGCTACACCTTC.

This sequence joins TRBV5-4 and TRBJ2-7; 12 nucleotides agree with TRBD1. The J segment lost 7 bases and the V segment lost 3 bases, leaving 5 bases of the junction unmatched. Germline lookup yields CDR1 SGHNT and CDR2 YYREEE (reference sequence). The CDR3 has 14 residues. The CDR3 here is CASSWGQGAGEQYF. Here the CDR3 DNA reads TGTGCCAGCAGCTGGGGACAGGGGGCCGGGGAGCAGTACTTC.

V usage is TRBV3-1 (or the pseudogene TRBV3-2) and J usage is TRBJ2-2; maybe TRBD2 (5 bases). V lost 4 bases and J 0 bases, leaving 18 bases between the germline ends. This CDR3 spans 18 amino acids. The germline V gene has CDR1 LGHDT and CDR2 YNNKEL (reference sequence). CDR3 protein: CASSPSTGTRANTGELFF. CDR3 DNA sequence: TGTGCCAGCAGCCCCTCCACCGGAACTAGGGCGAACACCGGGGAGCTGTTTTTT.

This chain connects TRBV3-1 (or the pseudogene TRBV3-2) to TRBJ2-7; D is unclear. Germline CDR1 and CDR2: LGHDT and YNNKEL (reference sequence). V was pared by 5 bases and J by 1 base, with 3 bases between. CDR3 length: 11 residues. This chain's CDR3 is CASSSSYEQYF. Here the CDR3 DNA reads TGTGCCAGCAGCTCGTCCTACGAGCAGTACTTC.

The chain is built from TRBV7-9 and TRBJ2-7; a weak D match, TRBD2 (6 bases). The germline CDR1 and CDR2 sequences are SEHNR and FQNEAQ (reference sequence). V was cut by 1 base and J by 4 bases, with 11 bases left in between. CDR3 length: 14 amino acids. DNA for the CDR3: TGTGCCAGCAGCTTAGTCGGGGGAAGATACGAGCAGTACTTC. It yields the protein CASSLVGGRYEQYF.

This clone showed up just once. This chain connects TRBV5-1 to TRBJ2-5, with D tentatively TRBD1 (5 bases). This CDR3 comprises 13 residues. CDR1 is SGHRS, CDR2 YFSETQ, per germline. The germline V and J ends were trimmed by 6 bases and 5 bases, with 14 bases remaining between them. CDR3 sequence (DNA): TGCGCCAGCACCCTGCAGGGTACGGAGACCCAGTACTTC. The encoded protein is CASTLQGTETQYF.

V and J are TRBV7-9 and TRBJ2-7; 13 positions match TRBD2. Trimming cost V 1 base and J 7 bases; bases outside gene matches: 4. Germline CDR1 reads SEHNR; CDR2 reads FQNEAQ (reference sequence). CDR3 size: 15 residues. CDR3 sequence reads: CASSLGTGLAGEQYF. CDR3 sequence (DNA): TGTGCCAGCAGCTTAGGCACGGGACTAGCGGGGGAGCAGTACTTC.

This clone was found a few times. The genes are TRBV7-8 and TRBJ1-2, with 7 bases identical to TRBD1. This CDR3 has 14 residues. Unmatched junction bases numbered 4, after V lost 0 bases and J lost 6 bases. Looked up from germline, CDR1 is SGHVS and CDR2 is FQNEAQ. The CDR3 protein is CASSLATGRNGYTF. CDR3 coding DNA: TGTGCCAGCAGCTTAGCGACAGGGAGGAATGGCTACACCTTC. Combining the CDR3 with reference TRBV7-8 and TRBJ1-2 gives the whole variable domain GAGVSQSPRYKVAKRGQDVALRCDPISGHVSLFWYQQALGQGPEFLTYFQNEAQLDKSGLPSDRFFAERPEGSVSTLKIQRTQQEDSAVYLCASSLATGRNGYTFGSGTRLTVV.

This clone has only one observation. The chain couples TRBV5-1 to TRBJ2-1; 8 bases align to TRBD2. Trimming at V came to 4 bases and at J to 6 bases, leaving 6 bases not matched to a gene. Germline V gene data show CDR1 as SGHRS and CDR2 as YFSETQ. The CDR3 has 14 amino acids. CDR3 loop: CASSPGGVGNEQFF. The CDR3 nucleotides are TGCGCCAGCAGCCCGGGAGGGGTGGGCAATGAGCAGTTCTTC.

This clone has a single count. This sequence joins TRBV5-1 and TRBJ1-4, with 8 bases lining up with TRBD1. The V gene end was trimmed by 2 bases and the J gene end by 11 bases; junction bases not matched to a gene: 8. This CDR3 is 14 amino acids long. Germline V gene data show CDR1 as SGHRS and CDR2 as YFSETQ. In DNA, the CDR3 is TGCGCCAGCAGCTTAGTGGCAGGGGGCGAGAAACTGTTTTTT. It codes for CASSLVAGGEKLFF.

The chain has TRBV5-1 and TRBJ2-2; D might be TRBD2 (6 bases). CDR1 and CDR2 from the germline V gene are SGHRS and YFSETQ. This CDR3 is 14 amino acids long. The germline V and J ends were trimmed by 3 bases and 3 bases, with 9 bases remaining between them. Here the CDR3 DNA reads TGCGCCAGCAGCTGGGGGGTCGACACCGGGGAGCTGTTTTTT. Translation: CASSWGVDTGELFF.

The V call is TRBV27, the J call TRBJ2-2; no clear D gene. CDR1 and CDR2 (germline): MNHEY, SMNVEV (reference sequence). Deletions cut 6 bases from V and 1 base from J, with 3 bases between. The CDR3 sequence is 12 residues long. CDR3: CASSLNTGELFF. The CDR3 nucleotides are TGTGCCAGCAGCCTGAACACCGGGGAGCTGTTTTTT.

The chain uses TRBV5-8 and TRBJ2-1; a possible D gene is TRBD1 (5 bases). CDR3 length: 15 residues. V lost 4 bases, J lost 3 bases, and 14 bases lay in between. CDR1 and CDR2 from the germline V gene are SGHTS and YDEGEE. The CDR3 sequence is CASSRHQGDYNEQFF. The CDR3, as DNA: TGTGCCAGCAGCAGACATCAGGGCGACTACAATGAGCAGTTCTTC.

The gene calls are TRBV9 and TRBJ2-5, with 12 positions matching TRBD2. Germline CDR1 and CDR2: SGDLS and YYNGEE. The J segment lost 7 bases and the V segment lost 3 bases, leaving 7 bases of the junction unmatched. This CDR3 has 15 residues. CDR3 sequence reads: CASSAEPGLAGTQYF. In DNA, the CDR3 is TGTGCCAGCAGCGCCGAACCGGGACTAGCGGGGACCCAGTACTTC. Full variable domain (missing parts from reference TRBV9 and TRBJ2-5): DSGVTQTPKHLITATGQRVTLRCSPRSGDLSVYWYQQSLDQGLQFLIQYYNGEERAKGNILERFSAQQFPDLHSELNLSSLELGDSALYFCASSAEPGLAGTQYFGPGTRLLVL.

The chain carries TRBV27 and TRBJ1-5, with 7 positions matching TRBD1. The CDR3 is 16 residues long. Per germline, CDR1 MNHEY and CDR2 SMNVEV (reference sequence). Trimming cost V 3 bases and J 3 bases; bases outside gene matches: 8. The CDR3, as DNA: TGTGCCAGCAGTTTGTCTAGGACAGGCACCAATCAGCCCCAGCATTTT. Translated: CASSLSRTGTNQPQHF.

The gene calls are TRBV24-1 and TRBJ2-1; D is perhaps TRBD2 (6 bases). Germline V lookup: CDR1 KGHDR, CDR2 SFDVKD. The V gene lost 7 bases and the J gene lost 6 bases, with 12 bases spanning the gap. This CDR3 is 13 amino acids long. The CDR3 protein is CATREGSGNEQFF. As DNA, the CDR3 is TGTGCCACCAGGGAGGGGAGTGGCAATGAGCAGTTCTTC.